Each of the 20 T cell receptor beta chains below was sequenced from the same sample in a study of T cells in Graves' hyperthyroidism and ophthalmopathy. Amplified regions were TCR beta CDR3 sequences from RNA transcripts. The primer set for the first-round RT-PCR of the TCR CDR3 was HTBI. In TCRdb, the multiplex PCR reads were re-called with MiXCR into one record per CDR3 protein. The sample lists hundreds of thousands of distinct CDR3 sequences; about 19% were seen once. Sequencing was carried out using blood. All receptors come from a woman aged 50 to 60 with Graves' hyperthyroidism that later progressed to Graves' ophthalmopathy.

The CDR3 here is CASSNPNGTDTQYF. The CDR3 DNA reads as TGTGCCAGCAGCAACCCCAATGGGACAGATACGCAGTATTTT. V usage is TRBV5-8 and J usage is TRBJ2-3; D gene uncertain. CDR1 is SGHTS and CDR2 is YDEGEE in the germline V gene. This CDR3 is built from 14 residues. Trimming took off 4 bases at V and 3 bases at J, with 12 bases between the two ends.

CDR3 protein: CASSLDVTDNQPQHF. In nucleotides, the CDR3 is TGTGCCAGCAGCTTAGACGTGACAGATAATCAGCCCCAGCATTTT. The rearrangement joins TRBV7-9 to TRBJ1-5, with a possible D match to TRBD1 (5 bases). V was pared by 1 base and J by 4 bases, with 11 bases between. Germline V gene lookup returns CDR1 SEHNR and CDR2 FQNEAQ (reference sequence). The CDR3 extends over 15 amino acids. Filled out from reference TRBV7-9 and TRBJ1-5, the complete variable domain reads DTGVSQNPRHKITKRGQNVTFRCDPISEHNRLYWYRQTLGQGPEFLTYFQNEAQLEKSRLLSDRFSAERPKGSFSTLEIQRTEQGDSAMYLCASSLDVTDNQPQHFGDGTRLSIL.

This clonotype was seen a few times. The CDR3 loop is CASRRPGRTSGNTIYF. CDR3 bases: TGTGCCAGCAGAAGACCTGGGCGCACTTCTGGAAACACCATATATTTT. V is TRBV11-2 and J is TRBJ1-3; D gene unclear. Trimming pared 6 bases from V and 1 base from J, leaving 16 bases between. CDR1 is SGHAT, CDR2 FQNNGV, per germline. The length of the CDR3 is 16 residues.

This clonotype has more than one count but fewer than ten. The chain recombines TRBV5-4 with TRBJ2-5; unclear D gene. V shed 0 bases and J shed 5 bases, with 5 bases lying between them. Germline CDR1 is SGHNT and CDR2 is YYREEE (reference sequence). This CDR3 has 12 residues. CDR3 loop: CASSLVFETQYF. DNA of the CDR3: TGTGCCAGCAGCTTGGTATTTGAGACCCAGTACTTC.

The table lists this clonotype with a few counts. The CDR3 region has the DNA TGTGCCAGCAGTTACAATGGGTTAGCCTACGAGCAGTACTTC. Its translation is CASSYNGLAYEQYF. The chain has TRBV6-9 and TRBJ2-7; D is ambiguous. V was shortened by 3 bases and J by 2 bases, with 11 bases between the two germline ends. CDR3 size: 14 residues. CDR1 and CDR2 (germline): MNHGY, SVAAGI.

In this sample, this clonotype turned up many times. The chain couples TRBV5-1 to TRBJ2-1, with 11 bases fitting TRBD2. V shed 3 bases and J 7 bases; nucleotides not matched to a gene: 6. Germline V gives CDR1 SGHRS, CDR2 YFSETQ. The CDR3 is 15 amino acids. CDR3 amino acids: CASSSLAGGVNEQFF. The CDR3 DNA follows: TGCGCCAGCAGCTCCCTAGCGGGGGGTGTTAATGAGCAGTTCTTC.

This clonotype showed up many times. The chain links TRBV12-3 or TRBV12-4 to TRBJ1-3; the D gene is possibly TRBD1 (5 bases). Trimming removed 3 bases at V and 0 bases at J, with 12 bases between. This CDR3 has 16 residues. CDR3 in amino acids: CASSLGTAHSGNTIYF. The CDR3 DNA is TGTGCCAGCAGTTTGGGGACGGCGCACTCTGGAAACACCATATATTTT.

This clonotype was found many times. The chain has TRBV3-1 and TRBJ2-5; D is tentatively TRBD1 or TRBD2 (6 bases each). The CDR3 has 15 amino acids. Per the germline V gene, CDR1 is LGHDT and CDR2 is YNNKEL (reference sequence). V was trimmed by 1 base and J by 4 bases, leaving 13 bases between them. CDR3 DNA: TGTGCCAGCAGCCAAGGTCCGGGGGCGGGAGAGACCCAGTACTTC. As protein: CASSQGPGAGETQYF.

The V and J genes are TRBV14 and TRBJ2-7, with D perhaps TRBD2 (5 bases). Looked up from germline, CDR1 is SGHDN and CDR2 is FVKESK. The CDR3 runs to 13 residues. V lost 0 bases and J lost 9, with 12 bases in between. The CDR3 nucleotides read TGTGCCAGCAGCCAAGATTTGGATCGGGGGCAGTACTTC. It specifies CASSQDLDRGQYF.

This clonotype was seen many times. J is TRBJ1-2 and V is TRBV7-9; no definite D call. The V end was cut by 3 bases, the J end by 2 bases, with 7 bases between. Germline V lookup: CDR1 SEHNR, CDR2 FQNEAQ (reference sequence). The CDR3 consists of 13 residues. The CDR3 region has the DNA TGTGCCAGCAGCTTGGGCCTGAACTATGGCTACACCTTC. Translating gives CASSLGLNYGYTF.

This clonotype was seen repeatedly, ten times or more. The rearrangement uses TRBV2 and TRBJ1-1, with D perhaps TRBD1 (5 bases). The V and J ends lost 6 bases and 5 bases respectively, with 16 bases between them. The CDR3 consists of 14 residues. CDR1 is SNHLY, CDR2 FYNNEI, per germline. CDR3 sequence reads: CASSRDLLSTEAFF. The CDR3 DNA reads as TGTGCCAGCAGCCGGGACCTTTTATCTACTGAAGCTTTCTTT.

The chain has TRBV12-3 or TRBV12-4 and TRBJ2-7, with a tentative D call TRBD1 (7 bases). Trimming left V 4 bases short and J 2 bases short, with 12 bases between. The CDR3 is made up of 14 amino acids. The CDR3 DNA reads as TGTGCCAGCAGTTGGCGGGACAGAGCCTACGAGCAGTACTTC. Translated, it gives CASSWRDRAYEQYF.

As concerns this clonotype: A much larger clone differs by one base, so this may be a read error. The CDR3 here is CACSDFVGVTYEQYF. The CDR3 DNA is TGTGCCTGCAGTGATTTTGTGGGTGTGACCTACGAGCAGTACTTC. The V call is TRBV2, the J call TRBJ2-7; D gene unclear. Germline values: CDR1 SNHLY, CDR2 FYNNEI. This CDR3 spans 15 amino acids.

This clonotype was counted only a few times. The chain has TRBV12-3 or TRBV12-4 and TRBJ2-5; 9 bases align to TRBD2. Germline trimming cut 6 bases from V and 6 bases from J; bases unmatched to any gene: 8. The CDR3 contains 14 residues. The CDR3: CASRTTAGGQTQYF. The CDR3, as DNA: TGTGCCAGCAGGACCACAGCGGGGGGTCAGACCCAGTACTTC.

This clonotype was seen many times. This rearrangement joins TRBV12-3 or TRBV12-4 to TRBJ1-1, with D hard to call. Trimming took 7 bases from V and 0 from J, leaving 9 bases between them. The CDR3 is 13 amino acids. Written as DNA, the CDR3 is TGTGCCAGCACCCCCCAAATGAACACTGAAGCTTTCTTT. Encoded protein: CASTPQMNTEAFF.

The chain links TRBV10-1 to TRBJ2-3, with 9 nucleotides matching TRBD2. The CDR3 length is 15 residues. CDR1 and CDR2 from the germline V gene are WNHNN and SYGVQD (reference sequence). J lost 3 bases, V lost 5 bases, and 6 bases had no gene match. Written as DNA, the CDR3 is TGCGCCAGCAGTAAATCTAGCGGGGAGACAGATACGCAGTATTTT. Residues: CASSKSSGETDTQYF.

In this sample, this clonotype turned up many times. This chain links TRBV12-3 or TRBV12-4 with TRBJ2-1; 8 nucleotides line up with TRBD2. CDR3 size: 14 residues. Trimming cost V 6 bases and J 7 bases; bases outside gene matches: 8. In nucleotides, the CDR3 is TGTGCCAGCAGCGGGGGGGATGGAAGGAATGAGCAGTTCTTC. This translates into CASSGGDGRNEQFF.

The chain uses TRBV29-1 and TRBJ1-2; no firm D call. Trimming removed 3 bases at V and 5 bases at J, with 4 bases between. The germline CDR1 and CDR2 sequences are SQVTM and ANQGSEA. The CDR3 runs to 10 residues. The DNA of the CDR3 is TGCAGCGTTGAGGGTTATGGCTACACCTTC. Protein: CSVEGYGYTF.

The chain joins TRBV20-1 to TRBJ1-2; 8 bases are a match to TRBD1. The germline V gene encodes CDR1 DFQATT and CDR2 SNEGSKA (reference sequence). This CDR3 is 15 amino acids long. Trimming at V came to 5 bases and at J to 4 bases, leaving 12 bases not matched to a gene. Written as DNA, the CDR3 is TGCAGTGCTCCTACGACAGGGGACATTATCTATGGCTACACCTTC. This codes for CSAPTTGDIIYGYTF.

Ten or more counts support this clonotype. J is TRBJ2-3 and V is TRBV12-3 or TRBV12-4; perhaps TRBD2 as D (6 bases). V was clipped by 5 bases and J by 4 bases, with 16 bases between them. The CDR3 consists of 15 residues. CDR3 bases: TGTGCCAGCAGTCCCCCGGAGGGGCTTGCAGATACGCAGTATTTT. Its protein product is CASSPPEGLADTQYF.